A selection of T cell receptor beta chains follows, all from one sample in a study of T-cell reconstitution after alpha-beta-depleted transplantation in children. TCRdb reprocessed the PCR reads with MiXCR, giving one entry per CDR3 protein. The table records a few hundred thousand distinct CDR3 sequences, 10% of them present only once. Sample: PBMCs from the stem cell graft donor, taken from the stem cell graft. The receptor set was obtained from a human donor who donated a stem cell graft to a child with acute lymphoblastic leukemia. CDR3s include the opening cysteine and the closing phenylalanine or tryptophan. Each record gives: J gene, D gene, clone size, V gene, CDR3 DNA, CDR3 protein. A D gene is named only where the DNA matches it firmly. Some rows mark clone size as missing; the rest say once, few, many or name a class of expanded clone.

J gene: TRBJ2-7
D gene: NA
clone size: few
V gene: TRBV4-1
CDR3 DNA: TGCGCCAGCAGCCAGCCCACAGGACCGACCTACGAGCAGTACTTC
CDR3 protein: CASSQPTGPTYEQYF

J gene: TRBJ2-7
D gene: TRBD2
clone size: NA
V gene: TRBV4-2
CDR3 DNA: TGTGCCAGCAGCGCATGGACTATAGCGGGAGGCGAGCAGTACTTC
CDR3 protein: CASSAWTIAGGEQYF

J gene: TRBJ1-1
D gene: TRBD1
clone size: NA
V gene: TRBV20-1
CDR3 DNA: TGCAGTGCTAGAGATTGGGACAGGGGGCCGAACACTGAAGCTTTCTTT
CDR3 protein: CSARDWDRGPNTEAFF

J gene: TRBJ2-7
D gene: TRBD2
clone size: NA
V gene: TRBV28
CDR3 DNA: TGTGCCAGCAGTCGGACTAGCGGGAGGACCTCAACTAGTTCCTACGAGCAGTACTTC
CDR3 protein: CASSRTSGRTSTSSYEQYF

J gene: TRBJ1-1
D gene: NA
clone size: few
V gene: TRBV7-9
CDR3 DNA: TGTGCCAGCAGCTTAGAAGTTTCTGGGAACACTGAAGCTTTCTTT
CDR3 protein: CASSLEVSGNTEAFF

J gene: TRBJ2-3
D gene: NA
clone size: NA
V gene: TRBV7-3
CDR3 DNA: TGTGCCAGCAGCGCGGCTGTTACAGATACGCAGTATTTT
CDR3 protein: CASSAAVTDTQYF

J gene: TRBJ2-1
D gene: NA
clone size: few
V gene: TRBV12-3/TRBV12-4
CDR3 DNA: TGTGCCAGCAGTCACTCTAGCGTCTCCTACAATGAGCAGTTCTTC
CDR3 protein: CASSHSSVSYNEQFF

J gene: TRBJ2-3
D gene: TRBD2
clone size: few
V gene: TRBV20-1
CDR3 DNA: TGCAGTGCTAGAGCCGAAGGCCAGCTAGCGGGGCGCACAGATACGCAGTATTTT
CDR3 protein: CSARAEGQLAGRTDTQYF

J gene: TRBJ2-7
D gene: NA
clone size: many
V gene: TRBV27
CDR3 DNA: TGTGCCAGCAGCTTGGGACTCGCCTACGAGCAGTACTTC
CDR3 protein: CASSLGLAYEQYF

J gene: TRBJ2-1
D gene: TRBD1
clone size: many
V gene: TRBV19
CDR3 DNA: TGTGCCAGTAAGAGACAGGGGGCAAACAATGAGCAGTTCTTC
CDR3 protein: CASKRQGANNEQFF

J gene: TRBJ2-1
D gene: TRBD2
clone size: few
V gene: TRBV6-2/TRBV6-3
CDR3 DNA: TGTGCCAGCAGCCTTAGCGGGACCCGTCAGTTCTTC
CDR3 protein: CASSLSGTRQFF

J gene: TRBJ2-7
D gene: TRBD1
clone size: NA
V gene: TRBV28
CDR3 DNA: TGTGCCAGCAGTTTGAGGGACAGAAGGCCCCTCGAGCAGTACTTC
CDR3 protein: CASSLRDRRPLEQYF

J gene: TRBJ2-7
D gene: NA
clone size: few
V gene: TRBV5-1
CDR3 DNA: TGCGCCAGCTCTACACAGGCCTCTTCCTACGAGCAGTACTTC
CDR3 protein: CASSTQASSYEQYF

J gene: TRBJ2-7
D gene: TRBD2
clone size: few
V gene: TRBV27
CDR3 DNA: TGTGCCAGCACCCTGAGACTAGCGGGAGGGCGAGGGGCCTACGAGCAGTACTTC
CDR3 protein: CASTLRLAGGRGAYEQYF

J gene: TRBJ2-3
D gene: TRBD2
clone size: NA
V gene: TRBV12-3/TRBV12-4
CDR3 DNA: TGTGCCAGCAGGGTGACTAGCCCAGATACGCAGTATTTT
CDR3 protein: CASRVTSPDTQYF

J gene: TRBJ2-7
D gene: NA
clone size: many
V gene: TRBV20-1
CDR3 DNA: TGCAGTGCTAGAGCTGAGGACGGGAGCTCCTACGAGCAGTACTTC
CDR3 protein: CSARAEDGSSYEQYF

J gene: TRBJ2-3
D gene: TRBD1
clone size: many
V gene: TRBV20-1
CDR3 DNA: TGCAGCGCCCGGACAGGGACAGATACGCAGTATTTT
CDR3 protein: CSARTGTDTQYF

J gene: TRBJ2-5
D gene: NA
clone size: NA
V gene: TRBV18
CDR3 DNA: TGTGCCAGCTCACCACCTTCGGGTCCAGAGACCCAGTACTTC
CDR3 protein: CASSPPSGPETQYF

J gene: TRBJ2-7
D gene: TRBD1
clone size: NA
V gene: TRBV5-5
CDR3 DNA: TGTGCCAGCAGCTTGGAGCAGGGGGCCAACGAGCAGTACTTC
CDR3 protein: CASSLEQGANEQYF

J gene: TRBJ2-1
D gene: NA
clone size: NA
V gene: TRBV27
CDR3 DNA: TGTGCCAGCTCCCAAGGTGTGTGGGGGAACTTCGAGACTTACTCCTACAATGAGCAGTTCTTC
CDR3 protein: CASSQGVWGNFETYSYNEQFF

J gene: TRBJ1-1
D gene: TRBD1
clone size: NA
V gene: TRBV6-5
CDR3 DNA: TGTGCCAGCAGGAACAGGGGGACTGAAGCTTTCTTT
CDR3 protein: CASRNRGTEAFF

J gene: TRBJ2-1
D gene: TRBD2
clone size: few
V gene: TRBV5-5
CDR3 DNA: TGTGCCAGCAGCTTCCCGGGACTATACAATGAGCAGTTCTTC
CDR3 protein: CASSFPGLYNEQFF

J gene: TRBJ2-3
D gene: TRBD2
clone size: few
V gene: TRBV6-5
CDR3 DNA: TGTGCCAGCAGTTACTATACTAGCGCCCCCACAGATACGCAGTATTTT
CDR3 protein: CASSYYTSAPTDTQYF

J gene: TRBJ2-1
D gene: NA
clone size: few
V gene: TRBV3-1
CDR3 DNA: TGTGCCAGCAGCCAAGTTTACTATGAGCAGTTCTTC
CDR3 protein: CASSQVYYEQFF

J gene: TRBJ2-3
D gene: NA
clone size: NA
V gene: TRBV7-8
CDR3 DNA: TGTGCCAGCAACTTCAGGGGCGGGGATACGCAGTATTTT
CDR3 protein: CASNFRGGDTQYF

J gene: TRBJ2-7
D gene: TRBD2
clone size: NA
V gene: TRBV10-2
CDR3 DNA: TGCGCCAGCAGTGAGCGACTAGCCGCCCACGAGCAGTACTTC
CDR3 protein: CASSERLAAHEQYF

J gene: TRBJ2-5
D gene: NA
clone size: NA
V gene: TRBV7-6
CDR3 DNA: TGTGCCAGCAGCTTAGCAGAGTGGGAGACCCAGTACTTC
CDR3 protein: CASSLAEWETQYF

J gene: TRBJ2-7
D gene: TRBD1
clone size: few
V gene: TRBV6-1
CDR3 DNA: TGTGCCAGCAGTGAAGGTCAGGGGGCCGCCTACGAGCAGTACTTC
CDR3 protein: CASSEGQGAAYEQYF

J gene: TRBJ1-2
D gene: NA
clone size: NA
V gene: TRBV20-1
CDR3 DNA: TGCAGTGCTAGGGGCGTGATTGGGGGAGGTGGCTACACCTTC
CDR3 protein: CSARGVIGGGGYTF

J gene: TRBJ2-7
D gene: TRBD2
clone size: NA
V gene: TRBV28
CDR3 DNA: TGTGCCAGCAGACTCCTAGCGGGATTCAACGAGCAGTACTTC
CDR3 protein: CASRLLAGFNEQYF

J gene: TRBJ2-7
D gene: NA
clone size: many
V gene: TRBV20-1
CDR3 DNA: TGCAGTGCTATCACGATCGGGGGATTTGGGCAGTACTTC
CDR3 protein: CSAITIGGFGQYF

J gene: TRBJ2-3
D gene: NA
clone size: many
V gene: TRBV5-1
CDR3 DNA: TGCGCCAGCAGCTTGGAGTTTGGCGGCACAGATACGCAGTATTTT
CDR3 protein: CASSLEFGGTDTQYF

J gene: TRBJ2-5
D gene: TRBD2
clone size: many
V gene: TRBV7-2
CDR3 DNA: TGTGCCAGCAGCTTATCACGCCCGGGGGGGACCCAGTACTTC
CDR3 protein: CASSLSRPGGTQYF